This entry is about one TCR beta chain. The data originate from a study of technical replicates of blood from several donors. The length of the CDR3 is 14 residues. Germline V gene lookup returns CDR1 LNHDA and CDR2 SQIVND (reference sequence). V lost 2 bases to trimming and J lost 6 bases; unmatched junction nucleotides: 3. Method: immunoSEQ multiplex PCR; TCRdb's copy keeps in-frame clones and lacks some. The table records tens of thousands of clones, 95% to 98% of them present only once. This chain links TRBV19 with TRBJ1-5, with 8 bases lining up with TRBD1. This TCR was recovered from a human donor in good health. The sequencing sample was made of T cells isolated from PBMCs. CDR3 residues: CASSISRGPQPQHF. CDR3 sequence (DNA): TGTGCCAGTAGTATAAGCAGGGGGCCTCAGCCCCAGCATTTT.